This T cell receptor (beta chain) was identified during a study of monozygotic twins with inflammatory bowel disease. TCRdb re-called the 5' RACE reads, yielding one record per CDR3 amino acid sequence without DNA. In all, the sample yields some 400,000 distinct CDR3 sequences. Per the germline V gene, CDR1 is SEHNR and CDR2 is FQNEAQ (reference sequence). This CDR3 has 15 amino acids. The chain links TRBV7-9 to TRBJ1-1. This TCR derives from a human donor with ulcerative colitis or Crohn's disease, or a healthy co-twin of an affected twin (not recorded which). Specimen: blood. Here the CDR3 reads CASSLAPGRGTETFF. Full variable domain (rest looked up from reference TRBV7-9 and TRBJ1-1): DTGVSQNPRHKITKRGQNVTFRCDPISEHNRLYWYRQTLGQGPEFLTYFQNEAQLEKSRLLSDRFSAERPKGSFSTLEIQRTEQGDSAMYLCASSLAPGRGTETFFGQGTRLTVV.